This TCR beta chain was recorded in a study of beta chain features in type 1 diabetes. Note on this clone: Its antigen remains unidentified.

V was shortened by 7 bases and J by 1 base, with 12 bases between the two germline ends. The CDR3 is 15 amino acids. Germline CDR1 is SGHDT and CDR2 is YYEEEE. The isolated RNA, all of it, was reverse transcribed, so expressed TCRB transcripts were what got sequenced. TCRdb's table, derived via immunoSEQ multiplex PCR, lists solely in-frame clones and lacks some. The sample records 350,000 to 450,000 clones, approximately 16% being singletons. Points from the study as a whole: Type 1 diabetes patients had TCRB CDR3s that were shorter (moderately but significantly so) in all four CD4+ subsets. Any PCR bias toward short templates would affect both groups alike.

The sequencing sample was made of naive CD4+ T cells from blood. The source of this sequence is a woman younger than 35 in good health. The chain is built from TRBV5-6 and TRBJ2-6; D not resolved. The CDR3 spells CASFGLVSGANVLTF. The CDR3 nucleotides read TGTGCCAGCTTTGGGCTGGTTTCTGGGGCCAACGTCCTGACTTTC.